This TCR beta chain is from a study of blood T cells in healthy people across ages. Alongside a J-beta primer mix, a sample-barcoded 5' primer served in a second PCR lasting roughly 6 to 12 cycles. Using its own MiXCR run on the 5' RACE reads, TCRdb lists one record per CDR3 protein. The sample records some 1.4 million distinct CDR3 sequences, 35% to 45% being singletons. Sequencing was carried out using blood. This clonotype originated in a woman younger than 30 in good health.

The CDR3 DNA follows: TGCAGTGCTAGAATACTAGCGGGGGGTCGAAGTCAGGAGACCCAGTACTTC. This encodes CSARILAGGRSQETQYF. This rearrangement joins TRBV20-1 to TRBJ2-5; 12 bases agree with TRBD2. With 2 bases clipped from V and 5 bases from J, the junction kept 12 bases outside the gene matches. CDR3 length equals 17 residues. Looked up from germline, CDR1 is DFQATT and CDR2 is SNEGSKA (reference sequence).